This is a list of T cell receptor beta chains from one sample in a study of blood T cell repertoires in COVID-19. Assay used: immunoSEQ multiplex PCR; TCRdb lists only in-frame clones, some missing. The data show about 130,000 clones, with about 80% seen just once and 3.5% to 4.5% held by the top ten. Sequenced sample: peripheral blood. All receptors come from a woman aged 50 to 65 with acute or convalescent COVID-19. The CDR3 runs from the conserved cysteine through the conserved F or W. D genes are given only for firm matches. Not all rows give a size; the values are once, few, many and, for expanded clones, a class.

cdr3_length: 15; clone_size: NA; j_call: TRBJ2-7; d_call: TRBD1; v_call: TRBV7-8; cdr3_nt: TGTGCCAGCAGACGGGACAGGTTCCAAGTCCACGAGCAGTACTTC; cdr3_aa: CASRRDRFQVHEQYF
cdr3_length: 16; clone_size: NA; j_call: TRBJ2-7; d_call: TRBD1; v_call: TRBV5-1; cdr3_nt: TGCGCCAGCACTCGAGACGGGACAGTGGATAAGGGTGAGCAGTACTTC; cdr3_aa: CASTRDGTVDKGEQYF
cdr3_length: 15; clone_size: NA; j_call: TRBJ2-3; d_call: NA; v_call: TRBV7-2; cdr3_nt: TGTGCCAGCAGCTTGGGCCCGGGCGGGACAGATACGCAGTATTTT; cdr3_aa: CASSLGPGGTDTQYF
cdr3_length: 15; clone_size: NA; j_call: TRBJ1-5; d_call: NA; v_call: TRBV4-2; cdr3_nt: TGTGCCAGCAGCCAAGAGGTCGGGGGGGCTCAGCCCCAGCATTTT; cdr3_aa: CASSQEVGGAQPQHF
cdr3_length: 13; clone_size: NA; j_call: TRBJ1-2; d_call: NA; v_call: TRBV28; cdr3_nt: TGTGCCAGCAGTTTGGGGCGGAACTATGGCTACACCTTC; cdr3_aa: CASSLGRNYGYTF
cdr3_length: 15; clone_size: once; j_call: TRBJ1-2; d_call: NA; v_call: TRBV27; cdr3_nt: TGTGCCAGCAGTCCGATAACAGATGCTAACTATGGCTACACCTTC; cdr3_aa: CASSPITDANYGYTF
cdr3_length: 13; clone_size: NA; j_call: TRBJ1-1; d_call: NA; v_call: TRBV5-1; cdr3_nt: TGCGCCAGCAGCTTGAACAGAAACACTGAAGCTTTCTTT; cdr3_aa: CASSLNRNTEAFF
cdr3_length: 16; clone_size: once; j_call: TRBJ1-6; d_call: NA; v_call: TRBV21-1; cdr3_nt: TGTGCCAGCAGCAAATACAGGGGATTCTTTAATTCACCCCTCCACTTT; cdr3_aa: CASSKYRGFFNSPLHF
cdr3_length: 13; clone_size: NA; j_call: TRBJ1-5; d_call: NA; v_call: TRBV10-3; cdr3_nt: TGTGCCATCAGTGAATTGGCCGGAGGGCCCCAGCATTTT; cdr3_aa: CAISELAGGPQHF
cdr3_length: 13; clone_size: NA; j_call: TRBJ1-1; d_call: NA; v_call: TRBV27; cdr3_nt: TGTGCCAGCAACAGGGATCCTGGGACTGAAGCTTTCTTT; cdr3_aa: CASNRDPGTEAFF
cdr3_length: 16; clone_size: NA; j_call: TRBJ1-6; d_call: NA; v_call: TRBV28; cdr3_nt: TGTGCCAGCAGCTCCACTCCCCTGACCTATAATTCACCCCTCCACTTT; cdr3_aa: CASSSTPLTYNSPLHF
cdr3_length: 15; clone_size: NA; j_call: TRBJ1-1; d_call: TRBD1; v_call: TRBV10-3; cdr3_nt: TGTGCCATCAGTGACCCGGACAGGGTGAACACTGAAGCTTTCTTT; cdr3_aa: CAISDPDRVNTEAFF
cdr3_length: 15; clone_size: once; j_call: TRBJ1-6; d_call: NA; v_call: TRBV2; cdr3_nt: TGTGCCAGCGGAAGGGAGGGCTCCTATAATTCACCCCTCCACTTT; cdr3_aa: CASGREGSYNSPLHF
cdr3_length: 15; clone_size: few; j_call: TRBJ1-5; d_call: NA; v_call: TRBV28; cdr3_nt: TGTGCCAGCAGTTTAGTTGACTTTAGCAATCAGCCCCAGCATTTT; cdr3_aa: CASSLVDFSNQPQHF
cdr3_length: 12; clone_size: NA; j_call: TRBJ1-2; d_call: NA; v_call: TRBV19; cdr3_nt: TGTGCCAGTACAGGGAATGCGGAAGGCTACACCTTC; cdr3_aa: CASTGNAEGYTF
cdr3_length: 14; clone_size: NA; j_call: TRBJ2-5; d_call: TRBD2; v_call: TRBV11-2; cdr3_nt: TGTGCCAGCAGCTTAGGGACTAGCGTGGGGACCCAGTACTTC; cdr3_aa: CASSLGTSVGTQYF
cdr3_length: 14; clone_size: NA; j_call: TRBJ2-1; d_call: TRBD2; v_call: TRBV19; cdr3_nt: TGTGCCAGTATTGCTAGCGGGAGTCCCCATGAGCAGTTCTTC; cdr3_aa: CASIASGSPHEQFF
cdr3_length: 15; clone_size: NA; j_call: TRBJ2-5; d_call: NA; v_call: TRBV5-1; cdr3_nt: TGCGCCGGCAGCTTGGATGGGAGCCCTAGGGAGACCCAGTACTTC; cdr3_aa: CAGSLDGSPRETQYF
cdr3_length: 16; clone_size: once; j_call: TRBJ2-7; d_call: TRBD2; v_call: TRBV27; cdr3_nt: TGTGCCAGCAGTTTATCCGCTGGGACTAGCGGGAACGAGCAGTACTTC; cdr3_aa: CASSLSAGTSGNEQYF
cdr3_length: 14; clone_size: NA; j_call: TRBJ1-3; d_call: TRBD1; v_call: TRBV28; cdr3_nt: TGTGCCAGCAGTACAGGGGCGGCTGGAAACACCATATATTTT; cdr3_aa: CASSTGAAGNTIYF
cdr3_length: 10; clone_size: NA; j_call: TRBJ2-1; d_call: NA; v_call: TRBV30; cdr3_nt: TGTGCCTGGAACAGGAATGAGCAGTTCTTC; cdr3_aa: CAWNRNEQFF
cdr3_length: 15; clone_size: NA; j_call: TRBJ1-4; d_call: NA; v_call: TRBV3-1/TRBV3-2; cdr3_nt: TGTGCCAGCAGCCCGTGGACACTCTCAGGTGAAAAACTGTTTTTT; cdr3_aa: CASSPWTLSGEKLFF
cdr3_length: 14; clone_size: NA; j_call: TRBJ1-1; d_call: NA; v_call: TRBV7-9; cdr3_nt: TGTGCCAGCAGCTTAGGAGAGTTAAACACTGAAGCTTTCTTT; cdr3_aa: CASSLGELNTEAFF
cdr3_length: 12; clone_size: NA; j_call: TRBJ1-2; d_call: NA; v_call: TRBV29-1; cdr3_nt: TGCAGCGTTGACAGGGCTTTACATGGCTACACCTTC; cdr3_aa: CSVDRALHGYTF
cdr3_length: 14; clone_size: NA; j_call: TRBJ2-3; d_call: NA; v_call: TRBV5-1; cdr3_nt: TGCGCCAGCAGCCCGGGCGGGGATGCGGATACGCAGTATTTT; cdr3_aa: CASSPGGDADTQYF
cdr3_length: 15; clone_size: NA; j_call: TRBJ2-1; d_call: NA; v_call: TRBV28; cdr3_nt: TGTGCCAGCAGTCCCTTTACGGGAGCAAACAATGAGCAGTTCTTC; cdr3_aa: CASSPFTGANNEQFF
cdr3_length: 13; clone_size: NA; j_call: TRBJ2-3; d_call: TRBD1; v_call: TRBV19; cdr3_nt: TGTGCCAGTAGTGGACAGGGGAAGGATACGCAGTATTTT; cdr3_aa: CASSGQGKDTQYF
cdr3_length: 13; clone_size: NA; j_call: TRBJ1-5; d_call: NA; v_call: TRBV28; cdr3_nt: TGTGCCAGCAGTTTAACTCAGGGACAGCCCCAGCATTTT; cdr3_aa: CASSLTQGQPQHF
cdr3_length: 13; clone_size: once; j_call: TRBJ1-2; d_call: NA; v_call: TRBV12-3/TRBV12-4; cdr3_nt: TGTGCCAGCAGTTCTACAGCCCGCTATGGCTACACCTTC; cdr3_aa: CASSSTARYGYTF
cdr3_length: 14; clone_size: NA; j_call: TRBJ2-3; d_call: NA; v_call: TRBV2; cdr3_nt: TGTGCCAGCAAGTGGGCAGGGCCTCGAGATACGCAGTATTTT; cdr3_aa: CASKWAGPRDTQYF
cdr3_length: 14; clone_size: once; j_call: TRBJ1-1; d_call: NA; v_call: TRBV7-6; cdr3_nt: TGTGCCAGCAGCCTAGGGGCTGGGAACACTGAAGCTTTCTTT; cdr3_aa: CASSLGAGNTEAFF
cdr3_length: 14; clone_size: NA; j_call: TRBJ1-6; d_call: NA; v_call: TRBV3-1/TRBV3-2; cdr3_nt: TGTGCCAGCAGCCAAGGACCCGGGGGGTCACCCCTCCACTTT; cdr3_aa: CASSQGPGGSPLHF
cdr3_length: 15; clone_size: NA; j_call: TRBJ1-5; d_call: NA; v_call: TRBV30; cdr3_nt: TGTGCCTGGAGTGCGCGCGGGGCCTTTGGTCAGCCCCAGCATTTT; cdr3_aa: CAWSARGAFGQPQHF
cdr3_length: 16; clone_size: NA; j_call: TRBJ1-1; d_call: NA; v_call: TRBV7-3; cdr3_nt: TGTGCCAGCAGCTTAAGGTCACCAGGGAAACACACTGAAGCTTTCTTT; cdr3_aa: CASSLRSPGKHTEAFF
cdr3_length: 15; clone_size: NA; j_call: TRBJ1-2; d_call: TRBD1; v_call: TRBV2; cdr3_nt: TGTGCCAGCACCTACGGACAGGGGGAAATCTATGGCTACACCTTC; cdr3_aa: CASTYGQGEIYGYTF
cdr3_length: 11; clone_size: NA; j_call: TRBJ2-5; d_call: NA; v_call: TRBV30; cdr3_nt: TGTGCCTGGAGTGTGGGAGGGACCCAGTACTTC; cdr3_aa: CAWSVGGTQYF
cdr3_length: 13; clone_size: NA; j_call: TRBJ1-5; d_call: NA; v_call: TRBV3-1/TRBV3-2; cdr3_nt: TGTGCCAGCAGCCAAGATCGGGTTCAGCCCCAGCATTTT; cdr3_aa: CASSQDRVQPQHF
cdr3_length: 15; clone_size: NA; j_call: TRBJ2-1; d_call: NA; v_call: TRBV7-9; cdr3_nt: TGTGCCAGCAGCTTTTTGGGGCGCTCCTACAATGAGCAGTTCTTC; cdr3_aa: CASSFLGRSYNEQFF
cdr3_length: 13; clone_size: NA; j_call: TRBJ1-1; d_call: NA; v_call: TRBV2; cdr3_nt: TGTGCCAGCAATCAACACACGAACACTGAAGCTTTCTTT; cdr3_aa: CASNQHTNTEAFF
cdr3_length: 13; clone_size: NA; j_call: TRBJ2-5; d_call: NA; v_call: TRBV24-1; cdr3_nt: TGTGCCACCAGTGACCCCCCCATTGAGACCCAGTACTTC; cdr3_aa: CATSDPPIETQYF
cdr3_length: 13; clone_size: NA; j_call: TRBJ1-1; d_call: NA; v_call: TRBV11-3; cdr3_nt: TGTGCCAGCAGCTTAGCTGTGAACACTGAAGCTTTCTTT; cdr3_aa: CASSLAVNTEAFF
cdr3_length: 14; clone_size: NA; j_call: TRBJ2-4; d_call: NA; v_call: TRBV9; cdr3_nt: TGTGCCAGCAGCGCCCGGGACATCAGCAACATTCAGTACTTC; cdr3_aa: CASSARDISNIQYF
cdr3_length: 13; clone_size: NA; j_call: TRBJ1-5; d_call: TRBD1; v_call: TRBV19; cdr3_nt: TGTGCCAGCCGGGACAGGGGAGATCAGCCCCAGCATTTT; cdr3_aa: CASRDRGDQPQHF
cdr3_length: 14; clone_size: once; j_call: TRBJ1-3; d_call: NA; v_call: TRBV4-2; cdr3_nt: TGTGCCAGCAGCCAGGGAGGGATTGGAAACACCATATATTTT; cdr3_aa: CASSQGGIGNTIYF
cdr3_length: 12; clone_size: NA; j_call: TRBJ2-7; d_call: NA; v_call: TRBV19; cdr3_nt: TGTGCCAGTAGGGACACCTACTACGAGCAGTACTTC; cdr3_aa: CASRDTYYEQYF
cdr3_length: 15; clone_size: NA; j_call: TRBJ1-4; d_call: NA; v_call: TRBV3-1/TRBV3-2; cdr3_nt: TGTGCCAGCAGCCAGGAGTACGCAACTAATGAAAAACTGTTTTTT; cdr3_aa: CASSQEYATNEKLFF
cdr3_length: 17; clone_size: NA; j_call: TRBJ2-2; d_call: TRBD2; v_call: TRBV7-9; cdr3_nt: TGTGCCAGCAGCTCCAGACTAGCGGGATGGGACACCGGGGAGCTGTTTTTT; cdr3_aa: CASSSRLAGWDTGELFF
cdr3_length: 15; clone_size: NA; j_call: TRBJ2-7; d_call: TRBD2; v_call: TRBV2; cdr3_nt: TGTGCCAGCAGGACCGGACTAGCGGGAGTTGGGGAGCAGTACTTC; cdr3_aa: CASRTGLAGVGEQYF
cdr3_length: 14; clone_size: NA; j_call: TRBJ2-7; d_call: NA; v_call: TRBV2; cdr3_nt: TGTGCCAGCAGTGAGCAGGGGCGATCCTACGAGCAGTACTTC; cdr3_aa: CASSEQGRSYEQYF
cdr3_length: 15; clone_size: NA; j_call: TRBJ2-3; d_call: NA; v_call: TRBV19; cdr3_nt: TGTGCCAGTAGTAATATTAAGAGGGGCACAGATACGCAGTATTTT; cdr3_aa: CASSNIKRGTDTQYF
cdr3_length: 16; clone_size: few; j_call: TRBJ1-2; d_call: TRBD1; v_call: TRBV2; cdr3_nt: TGTGCCAGCAGTGGGGCCCAGGGGGATGGTAACTATGGCTACACCTTC; cdr3_aa: CASSGAQGDGNYGYTF
cdr3_length: 13; clone_size: NA; j_call: TRBJ2-1; d_call: NA; v_call: TRBV5-1; cdr3_nt: TGCGCCAGCAGCTCCACAGGTAACAATGAGCAGTTCTTC; cdr3_aa: CASSSTGNNEQFF